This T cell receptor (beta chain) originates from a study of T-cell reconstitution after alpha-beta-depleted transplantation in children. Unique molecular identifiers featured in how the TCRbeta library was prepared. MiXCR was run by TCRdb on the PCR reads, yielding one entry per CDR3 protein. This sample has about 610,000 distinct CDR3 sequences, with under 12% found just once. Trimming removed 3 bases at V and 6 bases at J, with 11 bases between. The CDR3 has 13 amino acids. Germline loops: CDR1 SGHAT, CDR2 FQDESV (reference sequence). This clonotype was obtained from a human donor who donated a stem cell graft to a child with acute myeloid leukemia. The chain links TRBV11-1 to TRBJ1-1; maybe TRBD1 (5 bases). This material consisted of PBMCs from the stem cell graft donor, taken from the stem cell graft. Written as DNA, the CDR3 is TGTGCCAGCAGCTTGGAGGGGTTGGCTGAAGCTTTCTTT. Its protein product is CASSLEGLAEAFF.